The source of this T cell receptor (beta chain) is a study of PD-L1 blockade in urothelial cancer. Study summary: Patients initiated atezolizumab at some point between 2013 and 2015 at 1,200 mg intravenously every 3 weeks. About 85% of the 29 patients were males with bladder-origin urothelial cancer.

The germline V gene has CDR1 SGHKS and CDR2 YYEKEE (reference sequence). The CDR3 is 13 residues long. V shed 2 bases and J 5 bases; nucleotides not matched to a gene: 2. This clone is a singleton in its sample. Libraries were prepared by immunoSEQ multiplex PCR; TCRdb keeps only in-frame clonotypes and omits some of them. The table shows approximately 67,000 clones, with around 85% occurring only once. Stated time point: pretreatment peripheral blood. The receptor's source is a man aged 55 to 70 with urothelial cancer. Sequencing was performed on PBMCs, taken around atezolizumab (anti-PD-L1) treatment. The V call is TRBV5-5, the J call TRBJ2-3, with TRBD1 matching 7 bases. DNA for the CDR3: TGTGCCAGCAGCTTCCAGGGGGAAGATACGCAGTATTTT. It codes for CASSFQGEDTQYF. Variable domain in full (rest from reference TRBV5-5 and TRBJ2-3): DAGVTQSPTHLIKTRGQQVTLRCSPISGHKSVSWYQQVLGQGPQFIFQYYEKEERGRGNFPDRFSARQFPNYSSELNVNALLLGDSALYLCASSFQGEDTQYFGPGTRLTVL.